These 20 T cell receptor beta chains came from one sample sequenced in a study of blood T cell repertoires in COVID-19 (dated by TCRdb to the early 2020s). The protocol used for the library was the immunoSEQ multiplex PCR assay. Held by TCRdb, this immuneACCESS table contains in-frame sequences only and omits some clones. Under half of the omission traces to an unresolved V gene where checked; the cause of the rest is unknown. This sample gives around 170,000 clones in total; about 87% of them show up just once. The leading ten clones occupy roughly 25% of the sample. Sequencing was carried out using peripheral blood. The origin of the receptors is a man aged 55 to 69 with acute or convalescent COVID-19.

The V and J genes are TRBV10-3 and TRBJ2-5, with D perhaps TRBD2 (6 bases). The CDR3 consists of 14 residues. Trimming cost V 2 bases and J 1 base, with 8 bases left between them. CDR1 is ENHRY, CDR2 SYGVKD, per germline. The CDR3: CAISEEEGQETQYF. CDR3 DNA sequence: TGTGCCATCAGTGAGGAGGAGGGCCAAGAGACCCAGTACTTC.

V usage is TRBV5-1 and J usage is TRBJ1-1; D possibly corresponds to TRBD1 (6 bases). The CDR3 is made up of 16 amino acids. Trimming took off 0 bases at V and 8 bases at J, with 20 bases between the two ends. CDR1 is SGHRS, CDR2 YFSETQ, per germline. CDR3 region: CASSLVPQGSVPEAFF. CDR3 nucleotide sequence: TGCGCCAGCAGCTTGGTTCCTCAGGGGTCCGTCCCCGAAGCTTTCTTT.

This clone was counted a single time. V is TRBV6-5 and J is TRBJ1-2; possible D gene TRBD1, 6 bases. Germline V lookup: CDR1 MNHEY, CDR2 SVGAGI. Trimming took off 4 bases at V and 2 bases at J, with 17 bases between the two ends. The CDR3 sequence is 16 residues long. CDR3 DNA: TGTGCCAGCAGTTCCCTGGACAGACCCGCCAACTATGGCTACACCTTC. Its translation: CASSSLDRPANYGYTF.

The sample holds a few counts of this clone. V usage is TRBV7-3 and J usage is TRBJ2-1, with 12 bases that match TRBD2. The CDR3 runs to 15 residues. The V gene's germline CDR1 is SGHTA and CDR2 FQGTGA. Trimming cost V 5 bases and J 3 bases; bases outside gene matches: 2. This chain's CDR3 is CASSPTSGSYNEQFF. In nucleotides, the CDR3 is TGTGCCAGCAGCCCGACTAGCGGGAGCTACAATGAGCAGTTCTTC.

The chain links TRBV29-1 to TRBJ2-4; tentative D call: TRBD2 (5 bases). CDR3 size: 14 residues. Trimming shortened V by 5 bases and J by 0 bases, and 11 bases separated the two germline ends. Per the germline V gene, CDR1 is SQVTM and CDR2 is ANQGSEA. The CDR3 DNA sequence: TGCAGCGTTTCGGGGTTACTAGCCAAAAACATTCAGTACTTC. Translated: CSVSGLLAKNIQYF.

In its sample, this clone was seen once. V gene TRBV2 combines with J gene TRBJ2-1; TRBD2 matches at 11 bases. J was trimmed by 4 bases and V by 8 bases; bases with no gene match: 4. The CDR3 is made up of 14 amino acids. In germline, CDR1 is SNHLY, CDR2 FYNNEI. CDR3 loop: CASLGLAEYNEQFF. CDR3 coding DNA: TGTGCCAGCTTGGGACTAGCGGAATACAATGAGCAGTTCTTC.

This chain uses TRBV7-2 with TRBJ2-3; possibly TRBD2 for D (5 bases). CDR1 and CDR2 from the germline V gene are SGHTA and FQGNSA. The CDR3 has 15 residues. V lost 4 bases, J lost 1 base, and 12 bases lay in between. CDR3 region: CASSSPGDRTDTQYF. Written as DNA, the CDR3 is TGTGCCAGCAGCTCGCCCGGGGATCGCACAGATACGCAGTATTTT.

This clone appeared once. This chain uses TRBV30 with TRBJ1-2; the match to TRBD1 covers 9 bases. J gave up 8 bases and V 5 bases, and 12 bases lay outside the gene matches. Germline-derived CDR1 and CDR2 are GTSNPN and SVGIG (reference sequence). The CDR3 spans 14 residues. This chain's CDR3 is CAWYRTGVERGYTF. The DNA for the CDR3 is TGTGCCTGGTACAGGACAGGGGTTGAGAGAGGCTACACCTTC.

The V call is TRBV5-1, the J call TRBJ1-3; D is possibly TRBD1 (6 bases). The CDR3 sequence is 14 residues long. V shed 4 bases and J shed 2 bases, with 10 bases lying between them. CDR1 and CDR2 (germline): SGHRS, YFSETQ. The CDR3 region is CASSPQGPGNTIYF. DNA of the CDR3: TGCGCCAGCAGCCCACAGGGTCCTGGAAACACCATATATTTT.

The chain is built from TRBV15 and TRBJ1-3, with 8 bases aligning to TRBD1. The trim removed 1 base at V and 4 bases at J, leaving 6 bases unmatched. The germline V gene has CDR1 LNHNV and CDR2 YYDKDF (reference sequence). The CDR3 contains 16 residues. CDR3 region: CATSRGTGTYGNTIYF. CDR3 bases: TGTGCCACCAGCAGAGGGACAGGGACATACGGAAACACCATATATTTT.

This chain connects TRBV11-3 to TRBJ2-7; 8 nucleotides agree with TRBD2. Germline V lookup: CDR1 SGHNT, CDR2 YENEEA. CDR3 length: 16 amino acids. V lost 4 bases and J lost 1; bases outside the gene matches: 9. The chain's CDR3 is CASSSGERERSYEQYF. The CDR3 DNA is TGTGCCAGCAGCTCCGGGGAGCGGGAGAGATCCTACGAGCAGTACTTC.

CDR3 protein: CAIRGSSENTEAFF. CDR3 in DNA: TGTGCCATCCGAGGCTCTTCGGAGAACACTGAAGCTTTCTTT. This chain joins TRBV10-3 and TRBJ1-1, with no clear D. From germline, CDR1 is ENHRY and CDR2 SYGVKD. This CDR3 contains 14 residues. V dropped 8 bases and J dropped 1 base, with 14 bases sitting between them.

For this clone: The same CDR3 arises from other DNA sequences in this sample as well. The gene calls are TRBV27 and TRBJ1-5, with a weak D call TRBD1 (5 bases). Deletions cut 3 bases from V and 1 base from J, with 7 bases between. The CDR3 runs 14 residues. From germline, CDR1 is MNHEY and CDR2 SMNVEV (reference sequence). Here the CDR3 reads CASSLGGSNQPQHF. In DNA form, the CDR3 reads TGTGCCAGCAGTTTGGGGGGGAGCAATCAGCCCCAGCATTTT.

The chain links TRBV2 to TRBJ2-7; tentative D call: TRBD1 (5 bases). Germline CDR1 SNHLY, CDR2 FYNNEI. The CDR3 is made up of 11 amino acids. Trimming pared 5 bases from V and 4 bases from J, leaving 6 bases between. CDR3 sequence: CASSQGYEQYF. CDR3 in DNA: TGTGCCAGCAGTCAGGGTTACGAGCAGTACTTC.

The J gene is TRBJ2-7, the V gene TRBV24-1; 9 nucleotides line up with TRBD1. V trimming: 5 bases; J trimming: 2 bases; junction bases outside the gene matches: 15. The CDR3 is 18 residues long. Germline V CDR1 and CDR2: KGHDR, SFDVKD. CDR3 amino acids: CATSGRDRVKARTYEQYV. DNA of the CDR3: TGTGCCACCAGTGGCCGGGACAGGGTGAAGGCCCGGACCTACGAGCAGTACGTC.

The chain is built from TRBV6-2 or TRBV6-3 and TRBJ2-1; no reliable D call. Germline V gives CDR1 MNHEY, CDR2 SVGEGT. CDR3 size: 13 residues. V gave up 5 bases and J gave up 8 bases, with 13 bases separating them. For the CDR3, the DNA is TGTGCCAGCAGTGAGACACCCCTGGATGAGCAGTTCTTC. Translating gives CASSETPLDEQFF.

This chain uses TRBV19 with TRBJ2-2, with a possible D match to TRBD1 (5 bases). This CDR3 comprises 14 residues. Germline V CDR1 and CDR2: LNHDA, SQIVND (reference sequence). The V gene lost 8 bases and the J gene lost 6 bases, with 16 bases spanning the gap. This chain's CDR3 is CASRLSGIAGELFF. The CDR3 DNA is TGTGCCAGTCGGTTGTCAGGGATCGCCGGGGAGCTGTTTTTT. Supplemented by reference TRBV19 and TRBJ2-2, the full variable domain reads DGGITQSPKYLFRKEGQNVTLSCEQNLNHDAMYWYRQDPGQGLRLIYYSQIVNDFQKGDIAEGYSVSREKKESFPLTVTSAQKNPTAFYLCASRLSGIAGELFFGEGSRLTVL.

The gene calls are TRBV5-6 and TRBJ2-7; perhaps TRBD2 as D (5 bases). The germline gives CDR1 SGHDT, CDR2 YYEEEE. This CDR3 comprises 12 residues. The germline V and J ends were trimmed by 0 bases and 4 bases, with 5 bases remaining between them. CDR3 in amino acids: CASSLGRYEQYV. CDR3 sequence (DNA): TGTGCCAGCAGCTTGGGGAGGTACGAGCAGTACGTC.

The V and J genes are TRBV6-5 and TRBJ1-5; a weak D match, TRBD1 (5 bases). With 2 bases removed from V and 5 bases from J, the gap between germline ends came to 7 bases. This CDR3 spans 13 amino acids. The germline gives CDR1 MNHEY, CDR2 SVGAGI. The CDR3 sequence is CASSYGAHQPQHF. In DNA, the CDR3 is TGTGCCAGCAGTTACGGGGCCCATCAGCCCCAGCATTTT.

The chain carries TRBV6-5 and TRBJ2-7; the D is unclear. This CDR3 is 12 amino acids long. The germline V gene has CDR1 MNHEY and CDR2 SVGAGI. V lost 6 bases, J lost 5 bases, and 11 bases lay in between. In DNA, the CDR3 is TGTGCCAGCAGCGGTGGCAGGCACGAGCAGTACGTC. It is translated as CASSGGRHEQYV.